This TCR beta chain was recorded in a study of neurological immune-mediated disorders (dated by TCRdb to 2018 to 2020). About the full investigation: Peripheral blood TCR-beta repertoires from HTLV-I-associated myelopathy (HAM/TSP) patients, multiple sclerosis patients and healthy controls were compared by UMI-based sequencing. The 90 to 120 TCR-beta libraries covered PBMC samples along with longitudinal samples, technical triplicates, and paired sorted CD4+ and CD8+ T-cell subsets. Technical triplicate libraries were sequenced so that the variability in frequency of each individual clone could be precisely calculated. The cohort comprised about 70 subjects: 14 HAM/TSP patients, some 34 multiple sclerosis patients and about 20 healthy controls.

To synthesize cDNA, template-switch 5'RACE was performed with a primer carrying a 10-nucleotide random unique molecular identifier so that each TCR transcript was tagged. Over 200 million TCR-beta sequences, covering 15-18 subjects, were produced in each sequencing run. The RNeasy kit was used to extract total RNA. The KAPA Real-time Library Amplification kit was used to amplify TCR-beta VDJ regions with primers targeting the TCR constant region and the 5'RACE anchor. Sample indexes and Illumina adaptors were added in a first PCR, after which library yield was increased in a second PCR. After purification with Ampure beads, the TCR product of roughly 650 bp was size-selected on a 2% E-gel SizeSelection system. Before pooling, libraries had their quality checked on a Bioanalyzer, their concentration measured with Qubit, and their quantity determined with the Kapa Library Quantification kit. Libraries were sequenced paired-end 2 x 150 bp on an Illumina HiSeq 2500. To increase sequence diversity, roughly 24-30% phiX was spiked into each library pool. Under the source paper's analysis protocol: Quality-filtered reads were processed with the UMI-based MiGEC pipeline, and over 90% of raw TCR sequences were removed by the MiGEC pipeline during error correction. IMGT germline references were used for aligning VDJ genes, and each clonotype was defined as a unique CDR3 amino acid sequence together with its V-J genes. Clonal expansion, Shannon diversity and CDR3 relatedness (CalcPairwiseDistances, ClusterSamples) were evaluated with VDJtools, and phylogenetic trees were built with CLCbio workbench. Clones with at least 8 unique UMIs were defined as expanded, with this threshold being based on coefficient-of-variation modelling across technical triplicates. TCRdb itself trimmed the public reads at Q25 with fastp, ran MiXCR and retained productive beta chains. Rows matching on CDR3 protein sequence are summarized as one entry with the most common DNA and genes. These V and J calls derive from TCRdb rather than the authors' analysis. Present in this sample are over 25,000 distinct CDR3 sequences, about 16% of which were seen just once. The ten most abundant clones make up almost 5% of the sample.

Study-wide conclusions, independent of this receptor: TCR clonal expansion was greatest in HAM/TSP patients and smallest in MS patients, who ranked below even healthy controls. No identical CDR3 amino acid sequences were shared among expanded clones across subjects, suggesting private TCR-beta repertoires in all groups.

Trimming leaves V shorter by 3 bases and J shorter by 2 bases, with the junction holding 3 bases beyond the gene matches. The germline V gene gives CDR1 as SQVTM and CDR2 as ANQGSEA. The CDR3 covers 14 residues, taking in both the cysteine and the phenylalanine. Only the CDR3 part of the read is kept: 42 bases, read in frame from the first base. This clonotype occurred many times. It lacks a known antigen. One base away there is no much larger clone; base qualities are not given. What the time point label conveys for this sample: technical triplicate 3. TCR libraries for sorted subsets were made from 950,000 to 1,000,000 sorted CD4+ or CD8+ T cells. Peripheral blood underwent Ficoll-Hypaque density gradient centrifugation to isolate PBMCs, which were then cryopreserved in liquid nitrogen. The study also sequenced paired sorted CD4+ and CD8+ subsets from healthy controls, HAM/TSP patients and MS patients.

The V and J genes are TRBV29-1 and TRBJ2-2, and 7 junction bases match TRBD2. Sequencing was carried out using CD4+ T cells from blood. The receptor's source is a female donor with HTLV-1-associated myelopathy (HAM/TSP). CDR3 protein: CSVDWGGNTGELFF. The sequenced DNA: TGCAGCGTTGATTGGGGGGGAAACACCGGGGAGCTGTTTTTT.